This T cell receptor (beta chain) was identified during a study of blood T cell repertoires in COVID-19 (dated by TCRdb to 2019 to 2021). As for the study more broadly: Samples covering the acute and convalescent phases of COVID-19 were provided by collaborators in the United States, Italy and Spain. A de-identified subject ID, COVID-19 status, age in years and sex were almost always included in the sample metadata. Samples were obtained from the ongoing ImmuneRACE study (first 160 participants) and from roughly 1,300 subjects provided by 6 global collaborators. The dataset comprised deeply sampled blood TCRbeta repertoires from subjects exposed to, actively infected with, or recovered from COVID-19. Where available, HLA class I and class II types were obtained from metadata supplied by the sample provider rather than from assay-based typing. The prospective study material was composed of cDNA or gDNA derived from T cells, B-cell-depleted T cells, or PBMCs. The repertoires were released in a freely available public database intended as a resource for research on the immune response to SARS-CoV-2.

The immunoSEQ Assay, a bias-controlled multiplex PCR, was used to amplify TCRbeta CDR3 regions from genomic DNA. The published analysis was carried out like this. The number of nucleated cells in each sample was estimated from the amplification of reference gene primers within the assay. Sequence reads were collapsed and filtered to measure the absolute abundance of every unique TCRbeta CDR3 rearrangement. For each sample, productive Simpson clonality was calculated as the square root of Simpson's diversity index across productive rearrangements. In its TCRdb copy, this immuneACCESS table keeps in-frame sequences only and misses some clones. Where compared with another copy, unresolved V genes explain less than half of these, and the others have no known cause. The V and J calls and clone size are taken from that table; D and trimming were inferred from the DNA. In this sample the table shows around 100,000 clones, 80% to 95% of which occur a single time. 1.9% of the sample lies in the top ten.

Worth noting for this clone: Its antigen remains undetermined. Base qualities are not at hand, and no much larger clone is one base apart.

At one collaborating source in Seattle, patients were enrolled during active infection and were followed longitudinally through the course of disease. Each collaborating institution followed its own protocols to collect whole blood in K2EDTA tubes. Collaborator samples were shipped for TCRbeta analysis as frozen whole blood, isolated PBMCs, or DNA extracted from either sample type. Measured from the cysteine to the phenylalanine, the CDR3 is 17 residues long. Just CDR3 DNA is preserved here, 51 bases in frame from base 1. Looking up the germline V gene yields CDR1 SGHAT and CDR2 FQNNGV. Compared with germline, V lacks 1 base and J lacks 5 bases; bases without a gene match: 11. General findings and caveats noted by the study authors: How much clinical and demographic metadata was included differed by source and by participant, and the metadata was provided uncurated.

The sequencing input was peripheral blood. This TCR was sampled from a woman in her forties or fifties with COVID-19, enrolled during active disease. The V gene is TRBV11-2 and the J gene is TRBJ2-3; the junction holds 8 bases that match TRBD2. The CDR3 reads CASSLAGGTWGRDTQYF. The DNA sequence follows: TGTGCCAGCAGCTTAGCGGGGGGGACCTGGGGCCGAGATACGCAGTATTTT.